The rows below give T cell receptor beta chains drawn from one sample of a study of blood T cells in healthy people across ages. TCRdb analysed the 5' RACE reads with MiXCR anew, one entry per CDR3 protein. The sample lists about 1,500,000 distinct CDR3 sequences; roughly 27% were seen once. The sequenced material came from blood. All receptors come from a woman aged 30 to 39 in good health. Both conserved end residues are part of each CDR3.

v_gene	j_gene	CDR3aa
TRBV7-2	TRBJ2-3	CASSLGYTGSLTDTQYF
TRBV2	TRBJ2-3	CASSEEGNTDTQYF
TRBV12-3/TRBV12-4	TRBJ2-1	CASSLDARNYNEQFF
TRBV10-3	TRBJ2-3	CAISESSGGGMPDTQYF
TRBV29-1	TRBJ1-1	CSVEARTGQFLGTEAFF
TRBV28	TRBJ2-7	CACRFSGPPDNYEQYF
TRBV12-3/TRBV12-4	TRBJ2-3	CASSFGTGGGIAYTQYF
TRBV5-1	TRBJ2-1	CASSLELAGGREQFF
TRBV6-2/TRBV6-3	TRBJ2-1	CASSSWLNEQFF
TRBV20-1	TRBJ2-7	CSVEGGRSYEQYF
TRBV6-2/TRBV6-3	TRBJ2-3	CASSYARATDTQYF
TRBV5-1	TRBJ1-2	CASSARAGLNYGYTF
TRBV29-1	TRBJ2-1	CSDRSVRVNEQFF
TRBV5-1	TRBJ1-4	CASSTGQGPTNEKLFF
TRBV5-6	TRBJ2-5	CASSFWSTSPLRQETQYF
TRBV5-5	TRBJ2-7	CASSLEDRGRREQYF
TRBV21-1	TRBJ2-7	CASSKGGNGIYEQYF
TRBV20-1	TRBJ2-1	CSARDGGRFDNVQFF
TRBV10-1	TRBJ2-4	CASREVQGGIRYF
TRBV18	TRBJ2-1	CASSPVGGPYNEQFF
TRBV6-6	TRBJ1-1	CASSQTGTYEAFF
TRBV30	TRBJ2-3	CAWSRTGGDGDTQYF
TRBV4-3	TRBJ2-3	CASSRPRARGRDTQYF
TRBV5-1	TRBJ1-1	CASSAMSGGNTEAFF
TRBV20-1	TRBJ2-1	CSARVPSGSSNEQFF
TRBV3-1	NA	CASSDDRGNSEQYF
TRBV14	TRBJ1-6	CASSRYGQGDSPLHF
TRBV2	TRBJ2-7	CASSLDVGLRREQYF
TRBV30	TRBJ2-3	CAWREQGSTDTQYF
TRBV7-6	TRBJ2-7	CASSLDRGTEQYF
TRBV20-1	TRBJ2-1	CSAPLRLAGSEQFF
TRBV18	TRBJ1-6	CASPPIGSRKSPLHF
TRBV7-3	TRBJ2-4	CASSSSGGAGNIQYF
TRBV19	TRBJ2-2	CASTPGGSANTGELFF
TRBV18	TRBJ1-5	CASSPVRGDQPQHF
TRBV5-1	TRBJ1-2	CASSPADGTNYGYTF
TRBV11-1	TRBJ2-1	CASRRAGGYNEQFF
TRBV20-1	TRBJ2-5	CSARKDRGLETQYF
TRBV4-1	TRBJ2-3	CASSRGGLDTDTQYF
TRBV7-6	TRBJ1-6	CASRLTAGTGHSPLHF
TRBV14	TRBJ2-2	CASSQAGSGELFF
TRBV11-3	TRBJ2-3	CASSSQGEFTDTQYF
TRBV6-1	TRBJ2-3	CASRSRERFADTQYF
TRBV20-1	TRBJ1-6	CSARATKRGQNSPLHF
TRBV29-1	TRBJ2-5	CSVKTSGLYNEQYF
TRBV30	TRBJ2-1	CAWSLDSRGEQFF